This TCR beta chain was recovered during a study of regulatory T cells in long-lasting Graves disease. Overall study findings and caveats: No thyroid tissue was studied; the work used peripheral blood only.

This CDR3 region has 16 residues. Per germline, CDR1 LNHDA and CDR2 SQIVND (reference sequence). The V gene lost 1 base and the J gene lost 1 base, with 10 bases spanning the gap. In this sample, this clonotype turned up a few times. The target antigen is unknown. The time point: newly diagnosed GD, antithyroid drugs for less than 3 months. The TCR library used RNA extracted from PBMCs. In building TCR beta libraries, iRepertoire HTBI primers were used together with Arm-PCR of CDR3 regions. Methods used by the authors: Detected in the samples were about 60 TRBV and 12 to 15 TRBJ segments. TCRdb called the multiplex PCR reads again in MiXCR, with one record for every CDR3 protein. These V and J calls derive from TCRdb rather than the authors' analysis. The repertoire has 350,000 to 500,000 distinct CDR3 sequences, around 15% of them found once; the top ten carry 17%. The same specimen was also included in a second study, on T cells in Graves' hyperthyroidism and ophthalmopathy. That source adds: Researchers defined stable Graves' hyperthyroidism as no ophthalmopathy progression within 18 months. RT-PCR in the first round (using the HTBI primer set) targeted the TCR CDR3.

J is TRBJ2-2 and V is TRBV19, with D perhaps TRBD2 (6 bases). This sample comprised peripheral blood mononuclear cells (PBMCs), obtained at new diagnosis, from a patient treated with antithyroid drugs. The TCR sequence derives from a woman aged 45 to 65 with Graves disease. The CDR3 bases are TGTGCCAGTAGTATAGGCGGGACCCGGAACACCGGGGAGCTGTTTTTT. This encodes CASSIGGTRNTGELFF.